A single sample is the source of the 18 T cell receptor beta chains below, sequenced in a study of blood T cell repertoires in COVID-19. Produced via immunoSEQ multiplex PCR; TCRdb's table is partial and in-frame only. The sample records under 250,000 clones, around 87% being singletons. Material: peripheral blood. All receptors come from a woman aged 70-85 years with active or convalescent COVID-19.

The rearrangement uses TRBV24-1 and TRBJ2-3, with TRBD1 as a possible D gene (5 bases). The CDR3 runs to 14 residues. CDR1 is KGHDR and CDR2 is SFDVKD in the germline V gene. With 10 bases removed from V and 6 bases from J, the gap between germline ends came to 19 bases. In DNA, the CDR3 is TGTGCCACGGGGCCAGGGCCGCCTGGGGATACGCAGTATTTT. Translating it yields CATGPGPPGDTQYF.

This clone came up once. The chain uses TRBV18 and TRBJ1-5, with D possibly TRBD1 on 5 matching bases. The V end was cut by 1 base, the J end by 0 bases, with 7 bases between. The CDR3 extends over 15 amino acids. The V gene's germline CDR1 is KGHSH and CDR2 LQKENI. The CDR3 bases are TGTGCCAGCTCACCACAGGGGTATAGCAATCAGCCCCAGCATTTT. It yields the protein CASSPQGYSNQPQHF.

CDR3 region: CASSHQGAQAQHF. The CDR3 DNA is TGTGCCAGCAGTCATCAGGGGGCGCAGGCCCAGCATTTT. This chain links TRBV6-5 with TRBJ1-5, with 8 positions matching TRBD1. With V trimmed by 5 bases and J by 11 bases, 8 bases remained unmatched. CDR1 MNHEY and CDR2 SVGAGI come from the germline V gene. This CDR3 contains 13 residues.

This clone occurred a few times. This chain uses TRBV7-2 with TRBJ2-7; perhaps TRBD2 as D (5 bases). V was cut by 1 base and J by 3 bases, with 13 bases left in between. The CDR3 extends over 15 amino acids. Germline V gene lookup returns CDR1 SGHTA and CDR2 FQGNSA. The CDR3 loop is CASSLERGWFYEQYF. Here the CDR3 DNA reads TGTGCCAGCAGCTTAGAGAGAGGGTGGTTCTACGAGCAGTACTTC.

The chain couples TRBV29-1 to TRBJ1-5, with D uncertain. Trimming took 3 bases from V and 7 from J, leaving 10 bases between them. This CDR3 is built from 12 residues. The germline V gene has CDR1 SQVTM and CDR2 ANQGSEA. CDR3 loop: CSVEEPGQPQHF. The CDR3 coding sequence is TGCAGCGTTGAGGAGCCTGGACAGCCCCAGCATTTT. Complete variable domain (other parts from reference TRBV29-1 and TRBJ1-5): SAVISQKPSRDICQRGTSLTIQCQVDSQVTMMFWYRQQPGQSLTLIATANQGSEATYESGFVIDKFPISRPNLTFSTLTVSNMSPEDSSIYLCSVEEPGQPQHFGDGTRLSIL.

This rearrangement joins TRBV4-2 to TRBJ1-2; no definite D call. V was trimmed by 1 base and J by 2 bases, leaving 11 bases between them. The CDR3 is 15 amino acids. Germline V gene sequence: CDR1 LGHNA, CDR2 YNFKEQ. CDR3 amino acids: CASSQVQEQNYGYTF. In nucleotides, the CDR3 is TGTGCCAGCAGCCAAGTCCAGGAACAGAACTATGGCTACACCTTC.

As DNA, the CDR3 is TGTGCCAGCTCACTAGAGAGAAATGGCTACACCTTC. Encoded protein: CASSLERNGYTF. The V call is TRBV18, the J call TRBJ1-2; D remains ambiguous. This CDR3 comprises 12 residues. Germline V lookup: CDR1 KGHSH, CDR2 LQKENI. Trimming took off 4 bases at V and 6 bases at J, with 9 bases between the two ends.

The chain is built from TRBV3-1 (or the pseudogene TRBV3-2) and TRBJ2-1; 7 bases agree with TRBD1. V gave up 1 base and J gave up 2 bases; unmatched junction bases: 2. Germline values: CDR1 LGHDT, CDR2 YNNKEL (reference sequence). This CDR3 region has 15 residues. The CDR3 sequence: CASSQGQGAYNEQFF. The CDR3 nucleotides read TGTGCCAGCAGCCAAGGCCAGGGGGCCTACAATGAGCAGTTCTTC.

This clone was observed once. The chain links TRBV5-1 to TRBJ2-2; 9 bases agree with TRBD1. The trim removed 7 bases at V and 5 bases at J, leaving 12 bases unmatched. Germline V gene lookup returns CDR1 SGHRS and CDR2 YFSETQ. The CDR3 spans 16 residues. This CDR3 reads CASSRKGTGSTGELFF. CDR3 bases: TGCGCCAGCTCTAGGAAGGGGACAGGGAGTACCGGGGAGCTGTTTTTT.

This clone was counted between two and nine times. V is TRBV3-1 (or the pseudogene TRBV3-2) and J is TRBJ2-1; 13 positions match TRBD2. The ends lost 4 bases at V and 5 bases at J; junction bases unmatched: 5. Germline V CDR1 and CDR2: LGHDT, YNNKEL (reference sequence). The CDR3 covers 16 residues. CDR3 coding DNA: TGTGCCAGCAGCCCCCCGGGACTAGCGGGGAACAATGAGCAGTTCTTC. Translation gives CASSPPGLAGNNEQFF.

The gene calls are TRBV10-3 and TRBJ1-4; D gene ambiguous. CDR1 is ENHRY and CDR2 is SYGVKD in the germline V gene. The CDR3 spans 15 residues. Between the trimmed V and J ends, which lost 2 bases and 5 bases, there was a span of 12 bases. This CDR3 is CAISEQAAGNEKLFF. DNA of the CDR3: TGTGCCATCAGTGAGCAGGCAGCTGGAAATGAAAAACTGTTTTTT.

J is TRBJ2-3 and V is TRBV9, with D perhaps TRBD2 (5 bases). From germline, CDR1 is SGDLS and CDR2 YYNGEE. Between the trimmed V and J ends, which lost 0 bases and 6 bases, there was a span of 11 bases. This CDR3 contains 14 residues. CDR3 protein: CASSVGIATDTQYF. The CDR3 DNA reads TGTGCCAGCAGCGTAGGAATAGCGACGGATACGCAGTATTTT. Variable domain in full (rest from reference TRBV9 and TRBJ2-3): DSGVTQTPKHLITATGQRVTLRCSPRSGDLSVYWYQQSLDQGLQFLIQYYNGEERAKGNILERFSAQQFPDLHSELNLSSLELGDSALYFCASSVGIATDTQYFGPGTRLTVL.

The V gene is TRBV6-1, the J gene TRBJ1-2, with 7 nucleotides matching TRBD1. V shed 3 bases and J 4 bases; nucleotides not matched to a gene: 5. The CDR3 totals 14 residues. From germline, CDR1 is MNHNS and CDR2 SASEGT. CDR3 amino acids: CASSDRQGGYGYTF. CDR3 nucleotide sequence: TGTGCCAGCAGTGACCGACAGGGTGGCTATGGCTACACCTTC.

The rearrangement links TRBV6-5 to TRBJ2-7; perhaps TRBD1 as D (6 bases). This CDR3 is 15 amino acids long. V dropped 2 bases and J dropped 4 bases, with 15 bases sitting between them. Germline V gene sequence: CDR1 MNHEY, CDR2 SVGAGI. The CDR3 DNA is TGTGCCAGCAGTTACACGGACAGAGTTTTATACGAGCAGTACTTC. Residues: CASSYTDRVLYEQYF.

This chain connects TRBV27 to TRBJ1-1, with D unresolved. Trimming shortened V by 10 bases and J by 0 bases, and 12 bases separated the two germline ends. This CDR3 has 13 residues. Germline V lookup: CDR1 MNHEY, CDR2 SMNVEV (reference sequence). CDR3 sequence reads: CATNRDLNTEAFF. CDR3 nucleotide sequence: TGTGCCACCAATCGAGATCTGAACACTGAAGCTTTCTTT.

As for this clone: Other DNA variants within this sample encode the same CDR3. The V and J genes are TRBV6-5 and TRBJ1-3; weak D call: TRBD1 (6 bases). The germline gives CDR1 MNHEY, CDR2 SVGAGI. This CDR3 has 12 amino acids. The germline V and J ends were trimmed by 9 bases and 4 bases, with 10 bases remaining between them. The CDR3 region is CASRTDGNTIYF. CDR3 nucleotide sequence: TGTGCCAGTAGGACAGACGGAAACACCATATATTTT.

This chain links TRBV5-1 with TRBJ2-2, with D unclear. There are 15 residues in the CDR3. Trimming cost V 1 base and J 0 bases, with 7 bases left between them. CDR1 SGHRS and CDR2 YFSETQ come from the germline V gene. CDR3 residues: CASSLNSPNTGELFF. In nucleotides, the CDR3 is TGCGCCAGCAGCTTGAATAGTCCGAACACCGGGGAGCTGTTTTTT. The whole variable domain, filled in from reference TRBV5-1 and TRBJ2-2, reads KAGVTQTPRYLIKTRGQQVTLSCSPISGHRSVSWYQQTPGQGLQFLFEYFSETQRNKGNFPGRFSGRQFSNSRSEMNVSTLELGDSALYLCASSLNSPNTGELFFGEGSRLTVL.

The chain carries TRBV6-5 and TRBJ2-1, with 7 bases aligning to TRBD1. Germline V gene data show CDR1 as MNHEY and CDR2 as SVGAGI. CDR3 length equals 15 residues. The V gene end was trimmed by 4 bases and the J gene end by 5 bases; junction bases not matched to a gene: 8. The CDR3 protein is CASSSPQGVHNEQFF. The CDR3 DNA reads TGTGCCAGCAGTTCCCCGCAGGGGGTCCACAATGAGCAGTTCTTC.